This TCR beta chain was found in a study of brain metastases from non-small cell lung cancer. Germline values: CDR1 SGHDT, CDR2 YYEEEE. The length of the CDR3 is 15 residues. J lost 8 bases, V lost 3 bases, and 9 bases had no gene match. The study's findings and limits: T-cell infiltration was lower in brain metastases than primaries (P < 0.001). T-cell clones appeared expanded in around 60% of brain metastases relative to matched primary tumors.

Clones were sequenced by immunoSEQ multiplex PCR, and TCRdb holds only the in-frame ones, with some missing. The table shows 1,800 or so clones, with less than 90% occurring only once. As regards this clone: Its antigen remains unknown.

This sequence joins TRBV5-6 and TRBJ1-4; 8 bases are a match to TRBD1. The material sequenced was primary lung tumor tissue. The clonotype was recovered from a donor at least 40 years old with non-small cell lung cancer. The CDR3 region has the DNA TGTGCCAGCAGCTCCCAGACAGGGGCCCCCGAAAAACTGTTTTTT. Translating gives CASSSQTGAPEKLFF.